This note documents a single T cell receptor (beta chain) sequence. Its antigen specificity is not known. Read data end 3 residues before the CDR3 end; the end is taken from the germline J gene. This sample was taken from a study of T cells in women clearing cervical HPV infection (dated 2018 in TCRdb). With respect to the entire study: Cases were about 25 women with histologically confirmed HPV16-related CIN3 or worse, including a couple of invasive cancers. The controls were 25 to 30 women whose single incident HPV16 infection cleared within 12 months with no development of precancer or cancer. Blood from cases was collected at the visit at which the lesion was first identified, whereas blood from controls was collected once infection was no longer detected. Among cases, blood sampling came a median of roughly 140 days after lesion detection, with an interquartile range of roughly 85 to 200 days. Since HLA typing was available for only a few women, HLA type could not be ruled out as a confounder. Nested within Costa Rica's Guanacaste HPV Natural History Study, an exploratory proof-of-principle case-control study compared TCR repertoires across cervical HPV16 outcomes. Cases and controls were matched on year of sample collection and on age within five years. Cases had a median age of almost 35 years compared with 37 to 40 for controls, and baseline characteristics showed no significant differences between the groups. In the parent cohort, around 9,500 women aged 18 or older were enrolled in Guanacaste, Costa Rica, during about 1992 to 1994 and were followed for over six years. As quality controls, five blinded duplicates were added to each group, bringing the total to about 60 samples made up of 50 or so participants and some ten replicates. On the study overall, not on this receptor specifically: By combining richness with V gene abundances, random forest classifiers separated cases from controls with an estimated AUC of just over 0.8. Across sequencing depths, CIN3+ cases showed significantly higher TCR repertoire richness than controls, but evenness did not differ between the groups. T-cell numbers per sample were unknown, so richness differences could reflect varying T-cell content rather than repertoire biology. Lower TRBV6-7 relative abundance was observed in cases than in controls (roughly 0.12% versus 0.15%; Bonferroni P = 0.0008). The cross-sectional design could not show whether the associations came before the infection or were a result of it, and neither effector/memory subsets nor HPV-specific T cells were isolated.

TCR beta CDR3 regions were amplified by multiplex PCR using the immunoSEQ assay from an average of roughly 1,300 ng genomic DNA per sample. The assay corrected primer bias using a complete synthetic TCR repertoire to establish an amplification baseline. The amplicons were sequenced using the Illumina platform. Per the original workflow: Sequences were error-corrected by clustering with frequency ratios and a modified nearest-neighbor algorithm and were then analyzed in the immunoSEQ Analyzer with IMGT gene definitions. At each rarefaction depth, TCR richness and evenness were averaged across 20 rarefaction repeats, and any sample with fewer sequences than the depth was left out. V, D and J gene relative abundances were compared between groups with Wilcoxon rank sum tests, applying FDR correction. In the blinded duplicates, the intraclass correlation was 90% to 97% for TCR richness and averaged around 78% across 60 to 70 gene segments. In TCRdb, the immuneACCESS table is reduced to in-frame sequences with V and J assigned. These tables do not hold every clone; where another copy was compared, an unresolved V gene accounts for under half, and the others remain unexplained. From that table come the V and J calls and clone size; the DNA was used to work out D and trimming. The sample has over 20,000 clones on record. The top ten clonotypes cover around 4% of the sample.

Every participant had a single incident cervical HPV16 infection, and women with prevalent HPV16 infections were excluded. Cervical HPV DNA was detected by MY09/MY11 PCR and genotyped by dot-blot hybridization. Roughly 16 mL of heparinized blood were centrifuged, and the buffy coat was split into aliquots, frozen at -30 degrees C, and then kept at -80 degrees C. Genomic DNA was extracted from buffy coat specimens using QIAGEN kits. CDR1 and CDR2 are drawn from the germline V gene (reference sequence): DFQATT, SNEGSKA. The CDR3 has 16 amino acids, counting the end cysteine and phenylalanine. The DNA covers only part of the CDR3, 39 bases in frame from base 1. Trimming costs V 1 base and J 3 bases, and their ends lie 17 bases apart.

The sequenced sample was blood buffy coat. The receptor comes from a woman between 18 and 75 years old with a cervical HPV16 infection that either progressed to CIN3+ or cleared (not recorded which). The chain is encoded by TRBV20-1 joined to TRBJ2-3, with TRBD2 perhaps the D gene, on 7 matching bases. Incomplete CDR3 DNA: TGCAGTGCTAGAGCACGCGGGGGCGCAAGGACAGATACG. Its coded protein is CSARARGGARTDT. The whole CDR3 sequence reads CSARARGGARTDTQYF.